This T cell receptor beta chain was captured in a study of blood T cell repertoires in COVID-19. Study as a whole: The samples span acute and convalescent COVID-19 from the United States, Italy and Spain. PBMCs, B-cell-depleted T cells, or T cells were the source of the cDNA or gDNA that made up the material.

In the original processing: Amplifying reference gene primers gave estimates of nucleated cell counts. Libraries were prepared by immunoSEQ multiplex PCR; TCRdb keeps only in-frame clonotypes and omits some of them. V, J and clone size were drawn from that table, and D and trimming were deduced from the DNA. The profile shows about 300,000 clones, around 87% of them singletons. This clone came up once. With V trimmed by 5 bases and J by 8 bases, 6 bases remained unmatched. Germline loops: CDR1 SEHNR, CDR2 FQNEAQ (reference sequence). The CDR3 spans 14 residues. Sequences were obtained from peripheral blood. The source of this sequence is a man between 65 and 80 years old with acute or convalescent COVID-19. The V gene is TRBV7-9, the J gene TRBJ1-4; 9 nucleotides align to TRBD1. CDR3 amino acids: CASSLQGAREKLFF. The CDR3 DNA follows: TGTGCCAGCAGCCTACAGGGGGCCAGGGAAAAACTGTTTTTT.